Listed below are T cell receptor beta chains from one sample, sequenced in a study of Ad26.COV2.S vaccination and SARS-CoV-2 variants. Profiled with immunoSEQ multiplex PCR; TCRdb holds only in-frame clones, not every one. The sample lists about 350,000 clones; roughly nine tenths were seen once. Sequencing was performed on peripheral blood, taken after recovery from COVID-19. Receptor source: a human donor who had recovered from COVID-19. Each CDR3 is given with its conserved first and last residue. A D gene is named only where the DNA matches it firmly. The size entry is marked missing in some rows and otherwise reads once, few, many or a size class.

cdr3_nt: TGTGCCAGCAGCCAGGGGACAGGGCGCGGCACCGGGGAGCTGTTTTTT
cdr3_aa: CASSQGTGRGTGELFF
clone_size: -
j_call: TRBJ2-2
cdr3_length: 16
v_call: TRBV3-1/TRBV3-2
d_call: TRBD1

cdr3_nt: TGTGCCAGCAGTTACTCGACAGGGTACTCCGGAAACACCATATATTTT
cdr3_aa: CASSYSTGYSGNTIYF
clone_size: -
j_call: TRBJ1-3
cdr3_length: 16
v_call: TRBV6-6
d_call: TRBD1

cdr3_nt: TGTGCCAGCAGCCGGATAGAGGGTGCCGGTCAGTATAGCAATCAGCCCCAGCATTTT
cdr3_aa: CASSRIEGAGQYSNQPQHF
clone_size: -
j_call: TRBJ1-5
cdr3_length: 19
v_call: TRBV5-8
d_call: -

cdr3_nt: TGCAGTGCTAGTGGAGGTCCGGGCTCCGCTAACTATGGCTACACCTTC
cdr3_aa: CSASGGPGSANYGYTF
clone_size: -
j_call: TRBJ1-2
cdr3_length: 16
v_call: TRBV20-1
d_call: -

cdr3_nt: TGTGCCAGCAGCGGACAGGCGAACACCGGGGAGCTGTTTTTT
cdr3_aa: CASSGQANTGELFF
clone_size: -
j_call: TRBJ2-2
cdr3_length: 14
v_call: TRBV4-2
d_call: TRBD1

cdr3_nt: TGTGCCAGCAGCCCCTCCCATCCGAGCTCCTATAATTCACCCCTCCACTTT
cdr3_aa: CASSPSHPSSYNSPLHF
clone_size: -
j_call: TRBJ1-6
cdr3_length: 17
v_call: TRBV27
d_call: -

cdr3_nt: TGTGCCAGCCAAAAGGACAGCAATGGAAACACCATATATTTT
cdr3_aa: CASQKDSNGNTIYF
clone_size: -
j_call: TRBJ1-3
cdr3_length: 14
v_call: TRBV7-2
d_call: -

cdr3_nt: TGTGCCAGCAGCCAAGATCCAGCGAACACTGAAGCTTTCTTT
cdr3_aa: CASSQDPANTEAFF
clone_size: -
j_call: TRBJ1-1
cdr3_length: 14
v_call: TRBV4-2
d_call: -

cdr3_nt: TGCGCCAGCAGCTGGGACGGCTCGAGATCAGGAAACACCATATATTTT
cdr3_aa: CASSWDGSRSGNTIYF
clone_size: -
j_call: TRBJ1-3
cdr3_length: 16
v_call: TRBV5-1
d_call: -

cdr3_nt: TGCGCCAGCAGCCAAGGTTCCCACACCGGGGAGCTGTTTTTT
cdr3_aa: CASSQGSHTGELFF
clone_size: -
j_call: TRBJ2-2
cdr3_length: 14
v_call: TRBV4-3
d_call: -

cdr3_nt: TGTGCCAGCAGCCTGGGGCAGGGGGATGCCGGGGAGCTGTTTTTT
cdr3_aa: CASSLGQGDAGELFF
clone_size: -
j_call: TRBJ2-2
cdr3_length: 15
v_call: TRBV11-3
d_call: TRBD1

cdr3_nt: TGCGCCAGCAGCGTCCCCGGACTGCATTACTACGAGCAGTACTTC
cdr3_aa: CASSVPGLHYYEQYF
clone_size: -
j_call: TRBJ2-7
cdr3_length: 15
v_call: TRBV5-1
d_call: -

cdr3_nt: TGTGCCAGCAGCCAAGGGGGTCGGGACCAGTACTTC
cdr3_aa: CASSQGGRDQYF
clone_size: once
j_call: TRBJ2-5
cdr3_length: 12
v_call: TRBV3-1/TRBV3-2
d_call: -

cdr3_nt: TGTGCCAGCTCACCATTAATGCGGGGAGGGGACACTGAAGCTTTCTTT
cdr3_aa: CASSPLMRGGDTEAFF
clone_size: -
j_call: TRBJ1-1
cdr3_length: 16
v_call: TRBV18
d_call: -

cdr3_nt: TGTGCCAGCAGCGATGGGACGAGGAACACCGGGGAGCTGTTTTTT
cdr3_aa: CASSDGTRNTGELFF
clone_size: -
j_call: TRBJ2-2
cdr3_length: 15
v_call: TRBV7-2
d_call: -

cdr3_nt: TGTGCCAGCAGCGTAGCCGGCGGTCGGCTTCTTGGGAATACGCAGTATTTT
cdr3_aa: CASSVAGGRLLGNTQYF
clone_size: -
j_call: TRBJ2-3
cdr3_length: 17
v_call: TRBV9
d_call: -

cdr3_nt: TGTGCCAGCAGCGGGACTAGCGGGGGTAGCTCCTACAATGAGCAGTTCTTC
cdr3_aa: CASSGTSGGSSYNEQFF
clone_size: -
j_call: TRBJ2-1
cdr3_length: 17
v_call: TRBV9
d_call: TRBD2

cdr3_nt: TGTGCCAGCAGCCCCCGGGCGAATTCACCCCTCCACTTT
cdr3_aa: CASSPRANSPLHF
clone_size: -
j_call: TRBJ1-6
cdr3_length: 13
v_call: TRBV3-1/TRBV3-2
d_call: -

cdr3_nt: TGCGCCAGCAGCTTGGGAAGGGGTGGTGGAACTGAAGCTTTCTTT
cdr3_aa: CASSLGRGGGTEAFF
clone_size: -
j_call: TRBJ1-1
cdr3_length: 15
v_call: TRBV5-1
d_call: -

cdr3_nt: TGTGCCAGCAGCTTAGTTGGTTCTAGCACAGATACGCAGTATTTT
cdr3_aa: CASSLVGSSTDTQYF
clone_size: -
j_call: TRBJ2-3
cdr3_length: 15
v_call: TRBV7-2
d_call: -

cdr3_nt: TGTGCCAGTAGTAGACTGGGACAGCAAGAGACCCAGTACTTC
cdr3_aa: CASSRLGQQETQYF
clone_size: -
j_call: TRBJ2-5
cdr3_length: 14
v_call: TRBV19
d_call: TRBD1

cdr3_nt: TGTGCTAGTGGTTTGGTACTATCCAGCAGAGTCACTGAAGCTTTCTTT
cdr3_aa: CASGLVLSSRVTEAFF
clone_size: -
j_call: TRBJ1-1
cdr3_length: 16
v_call: TRBV12-5
d_call: -

cdr3_nt: TGCGCCAGCAGCCATCCTAAGATGGGACACGGCAGCACCGGGGAGCTGTTTTTT
cdr3_aa: CASSHPKMGHGSTGELFF
clone_size: -
j_call: TRBJ2-2
cdr3_length: 18
v_call: TRBV4-1
d_call: -

cdr3_nt: TGTGCCAGCTCTGAGGGGGGGAGCACTGAAGCTTTCTTT
cdr3_aa: CASSEGGSTEAFF
clone_size: -
j_call: TRBJ1-1
cdr3_length: 13
v_call: TRBV18
d_call: -

cdr3_nt: TGTGCCAGCAGCGTAGAGGGGGGGCCAGGCACAGATACGCAGTATTTT
cdr3_aa: CASSVEGGPGTDTQYF
clone_size: -
j_call: TRBJ2-3
cdr3_length: 16
v_call: TRBV7-6
d_call: -

cdr3_nt: TGTGCCAGCAGCTCATCTAGCGGGGGGGTCCAAGAGACCCAGTACTTC
cdr3_aa: CASSSSSGGVQETQYF
clone_size: -
j_call: TRBJ2-5
cdr3_length: 16
v_call: TRBV7-6
d_call: TRBD2

cdr3_nt: TGTGCCAGCAGTCTTGGACTAGCGGGGACCAATGAGCAGTTCTTC
cdr3_aa: CASSLGLAGTNEQFF
clone_size: -
j_call: TRBJ2-1
cdr3_length: 15
v_call: TRBV27
d_call: TRBD2

cdr3_nt: TGTGCCACATTTGGGACGGGGGGCGCCCCTACGAACACTGAAGCTTTCTTT
cdr3_aa: CATFGTGGAPTNTEAFF
clone_size: -
j_call: TRBJ1-1
cdr3_length: 17
v_call: TRBV5-4
d_call: -

cdr3_nt: TGTGCCAGCAGCCAACAGGGGGGGGATGTGGGCGACGAGACCCAGTACTTC
cdr3_aa: CASSQQGGDVGDETQYF
clone_size: -
j_call: TRBJ2-5
cdr3_length: 17
v_call: TRBV3-1/TRBV3-2
d_call: -

cdr3_nt: TGTGCCAGCAGCGTAGGTGGGACAGCATACGAGCAGTACTTC
cdr3_aa: CASSVGGTAYEQYF
clone_size: -
j_call: TRBJ2-7
cdr3_length: 14
v_call: TRBV9
d_call: TRBD1

cdr3_nt: TGTGCCAGCAGTTTATATCCAGGACAGGGATATCAGCCCCAGCATTTT
cdr3_aa: CASSLYPGQGYQPQHF
clone_size: few
j_call: TRBJ1-5
cdr3_length: 16
v_call: TRBV27
d_call: TRBD1

cdr3_nt: TGCAGCGTTGAGGGGGCTATCAAAACTAGCACAGATACGCAGTATTTT
cdr3_aa: CSVEGAIKTSTDTQYF
clone_size: -
j_call: TRBJ2-3
cdr3_length: 16
v_call: TRBV29-1
d_call: -

cdr3_nt: TGTGCCAGCAGCCTTCAGCTATCCTACAATGAGCAGTTCTTC
cdr3_aa: CASSLQLSYNEQFF
clone_size: -
j_call: TRBJ2-1
cdr3_length: 14
v_call: TRBV2
d_call: -

cdr3_nt: TGTGCCAGCAGTTTCATAGCGGGACCCACAGATACGCAGTATTTT
cdr3_aa: CASSFIAGPTDTQYF
clone_size: -
j_call: TRBJ2-3
cdr3_length: 15
v_call: TRBV27
d_call: TRBD2

cdr3_nt: TGTGCCAGCAGCTCTTTGGGGGCGCGGGTGGGAGGCTACACCTTC
cdr3_aa: CASSSLGARVGGYTF
clone_size: -
j_call: TRBJ1-2
cdr3_length: 15
v_call: TRBV9
d_call: -

cdr3_nt: TGTGCCAGCCGGGACAGGGAGATTTCTGGGGCCAACGTCCTGACTTTC
cdr3_aa: CASRDREISGANVLTF
clone_size: -
j_call: TRBJ2-6
cdr3_length: 16
v_call: TRBV13
d_call: TRBD1

cdr3_nt: TGTGCCAGCAGTTTCGGGGAGAAACAGCCCCAGCATTTT
cdr3_aa: CASSFGEKQPQHF
clone_size: once
j_call: TRBJ1-5
cdr3_length: 13
v_call: TRBV12-3/TRBV12-4
d_call: -

cdr3_nt: TGTGCCAGCAGCGCTTCGGGAAGGGGGCTAGGAAACACCATATATTTT
cdr3_aa: CASSASGRGLGNTIYF
clone_size: -
j_call: TRBJ1-3
cdr3_length: 16
v_call: TRBV9
d_call: TRBD1

cdr3_nt: TGCGCCAGCAGCTCCGCCCCAGGGGAGGCCTACGAGCAGTACTTC
cdr3_aa: CASSSAPGEAYEQYF
clone_size: -
j_call: TRBJ2-7
cdr3_length: 15
v_call: TRBV5-1
d_call: -

cdr3_nt: TGTGCCAGCAGAGCCCCCAGTATCTCTCTTAACTATGGCTACACCTTC
cdr3_aa: CASRAPSISLNYGYTF
clone_size: -
j_call: TRBJ1-2
cdr3_length: 16
v_call: TRBV5-6
d_call: -

cdr3_nt: TGTGCCAGCAGACTACAGGGGGCTGAGTTTGCTACTGAAGCTTTCTTT
cdr3_aa: CASRLQGAEFATEAFF
clone_size: once
j_call: TRBJ1-1
cdr3_length: 16
v_call: TRBV6-6
d_call: TRBD1

cdr3_nt: TGTGCCAGCAGTTACGGTGTGGGGGAGACCCAGTACTTC
cdr3_aa: CASSYGVGETQYF
clone_size: -
j_call: TRBJ2-5
cdr3_length: 13
v_call: TRBV6-6
d_call: -

cdr3_nt: TGTGCCAGCAGTGAATTAGGGGGGGCCGTCGGGGAGCTGTTTTTT
cdr3_aa: CASSELGGAVGELFF
clone_size: -
j_call: TRBJ2-2
cdr3_length: 15
v_call: TRBV2
d_call: -

cdr3_nt: TGCAGCGCAGGGACAGGGGTGAACACTGAAGCTTTCTTT
cdr3_aa: CSAGTGVNTEAFF
clone_size: -
j_call: TRBJ1-1
cdr3_length: 13
v_call: TRBV29-1
d_call: TRBD1

cdr3_nt: TGTGCCATCAGTGCCACAGGGTCAGCTAATGAAAAACTGTTTTTT
cdr3_aa: CAISATGSANEKLFF
clone_size: -
j_call: TRBJ1-4
cdr3_length: 15
v_call: TRBV10-3
d_call: -

cdr3_nt: TGCGCCAGCAGTCAATCAGGGTCGCGCTACACCTTC
cdr3_aa: CASSQSGSRYTF
clone_size: -
j_call: TRBJ1-2
cdr3_length: 12
v_call: TRBV23-1
d_call: -

cdr3_nt: TGCGCCAGCAGCTTTGAGGCAGGGGGAATAGGAACTGAAGCTTTCTTT
cdr3_aa: CASSFEAGGIGTEAFF
clone_size: -
j_call: TRBJ1-1
cdr3_length: 16
v_call: TRBV5-1
d_call: TRBD1

cdr3_nt: TGTGCCAGCAGTTCGGGGGCAAACGTTATATATTTT
cdr3_aa: CASSSGANVIYF
clone_size: -
j_call: TRBJ1-3
cdr3_length: 12
v_call: TRBV9
d_call: -

cdr3_nt: TGTGCCAGGATGGGTAAACAGCGCGATGGCTACACCTTC
cdr3_aa: CARMGKQRDGYTF
clone_size: few
j_call: TRBJ1-2
cdr3_length: 13
v_call: TRBV2
d_call: -

cdr3_nt: TGTGCCAGCAGCAGGAGGAGGAACACCGGGGAGCTGTTTTTT
cdr3_aa: CASSRRRNTGELFF
clone_size: -
j_call: TRBJ2-2
cdr3_length: 14
v_call: TRBV21-1
d_call: -

cdr3_nt: TGTGCCATCAGTGAGGGCCAGGGGGCTGGACAGCCCCAGCATTTT
cdr3_aa: CAISEGQGAGQPQHF
clone_size: -
j_call: TRBJ1-5
cdr3_length: 15
v_call: TRBV10-3
d_call: TRBD1

cdr3_nt: TGTGCCAGCAGGGGAAGGGGGACTGAAGCTTTCTTT
cdr3_aa: CASRGRGTEAFF
clone_size: -
j_call: TRBJ1-1
cdr3_length: 12
v_call: TRBV6-5
d_call: -